This T cell receptor (beta chain) was captured in a study of blood T cell repertoires in COVID-19. Overall study: Nucleic acid was either cDNA or gDNA, and it came from T cells, B-cell-depleted T cells, or PBMCs.

V was pared by 3 bases and J by 6 bases, with 8 bases between. CDR1 is LNHNV, CDR2 YYDKDF, per germline (reference sequence). The CDR3 is 12 residues long. Per the original methods: Researchers report that nucleated cell counts were estimated from reference gene primer amplification. Only in-frame clones appear in the TCRdb table, and some are missing; sequencing was by immunoSEQ multiplex PCR. That table is the source of V, J and clone size, and D and trimming were worked out from the DNA. Of fewer than 400,000 clones in the sample, 80% to 90% were seen once. The TCR originated in a man aged 25-40 years with active or convalescent COVID-19. The chain uses TRBV15 and TRBJ1-1, with D maybe TRBD1 (6 bases). Sequencing was carried out using peripheral blood. CDR3: CATSRGGPEAFF. DNA of the CDR3: TGTGCCACCAGCAGGGGGGGGCCTGAAGCTTTCTTT.